This TCR beta chain comes out of a study of T cells in Graves' hyperthyroidism and ophthalmopathy. Amplification of TCR beta CDR3 regions was performed using RNA transcripts as template. HTBI primers were used for first-round RT-PCR of the TCR CDR3. One entry per CDR3 protein results from TCRdb running MiXCR on the multiplex PCR reads. The table records 650,000 to 850,000 distinct CDR3 sequences, under 20% of them present only once. The germline V gene encodes CDR1 SQVTM and CDR2 ANQGSEA. The CDR3 loop spans 16 amino acids. V lost 6 bases and J 6 bases, leaving 26 bases between the germline ends. V and J are TRBV29-1 and TRBJ1-1; D not certain. Sequenced input: blood. This clonotype originated in a woman aged 50 to 65 with Graves' hyperthyroidism that later progressed to Graves' ophthalmopathy. The CDR3 loop reads CSVHALSGVSGPEAFF. DNA of the CDR3: TGCAGCGTCCACGCGCTAAGCGGGGTAAGTGGCCCTGAAGCTTTCTTT.